These 31 T cell receptor beta chains share one sample of origin, sequenced in a study of cytomegalovirus exposure and HLA in healthy donors. PCR amplification relied on 60 Vbeta primers (plus 13 Jbeta primers). Assay: immunoSEQ multiplex PCR; the TCRdb copy retains only in-frame clones and omits some. The repertoire includes roughly 200,000 clones, roughly 9.5% of them detected once, and 1% to 1.5% sits in the top ten. The sample was PBMCs. These receptors all come from a woman aged 25 to 39 in good health and CMV-seropositive.

This clone was recorded a few times. J is TRBJ1-2 and V is TRBV29-1, with a weak D call TRBD1 (5 bases). Germline V gene data show CDR1 as SQVTM and CDR2 as ANQGSEA. This CDR3 spans 12 amino acids. Deletions cut 2 bases from V and 9 bases from J, with 13 bases between. CDR3 nucleotides: TGCAGCGTTGAAACCCCCGGGGGGAGCTACACCTTC. Amino acid sequence: CSVETPGGSYTF.

The chain joins TRBV6-1 to TRBJ1-5; perhaps TRBD1 as D (5 bases). The CDR3 contains 15 residues. The V gene's germline CDR1 is MNHNS and CDR2 SASEGT. V was cut by 7 bases and J by 4 bases, with 17 bases left in between. CDR3: CASIRKGASNQPQHF. In nucleotides, the CDR3 is TGTGCCAGCATAAGAAAAGGGGCGTCTAATCAGCCCCAGCATTTT.

This clone was found a few times. The gene calls are TRBV7-9 and TRBJ2-5, with D perhaps TRBD1 (6 bases). TRBJ2-7 matches the DNA end more closely, so the J call is doubtful. The CDR3 consists of 12 residues. The germline CDR1 and CDR2 sequences are SEHNR and FQNEAQ (reference sequence). The CDR3 loop is CASSLQGYEQYF. In DNA form, the CDR3 reads TGTGCCAGCAGCCTACAGGGATACGAGCAGTACTTC.

In its sample, this clone was seen a few times. The chain combines TRBV29-1 with TRBJ1-2; TRBD1 might be the D (5 bases). Germline V gene lookup returns CDR1 SQVTM and CDR2 ANQGSEA. This CDR3 contains 13 residues. V gave up 5 bases and J gave up 3 bases, with 13 bases separating them. CDR3 amino acids: CSVPGRVDYGYTF. CDR3 in DNA: TGCAGCGTTCCAGGCAGGGTGGACTATGGCTACACCTTC.

The sample holds a few counts of this clone. The genes are TRBV6-1 and TRBJ2-3, with 12 bases identical to TRBD2. The CDR3 contains 14 residues. Unmatched junction bases numbered 2, after V lost 5 bases and J lost 5 bases. Germline V gene data show CDR1 as MNHNS and CDR2 as SASEGT. CDR3 in amino acids: CASSLAGGRDTQYF. The CDR3 coding sequence is TGTGCCAGCAGTCTAGCGGGAGGGCGAGATACGCAGTATTTT.

This clone was found a few times. V usage is TRBV10-3 and J usage is TRBJ2-5; TRBD2 aligns across 7 bases. This CDR3 spans 13 amino acids. J was trimmed by 4 bases and V by 8 bases; bases with no gene match: 7. Per germline, CDR1 ENHRY and CDR2 SYGVKD. DNA of the CDR3: TGTGCCATCTCCGGGAGGACTGGAGAGACCCAGTACTTC. Its translation is CAISGRTGETQYF.

This clone turned up a few times. This chain links TRBV27 with TRBJ2-5, with D possibly TRBD2 on 5 matching bases. Trimming took off 5 bases at V and 5 bases at J, with 12 bases between the two ends. Germline assignment: CDR1 MNHEY and CDR2 SMNVEV (reference sequence). CDR3 length equals 13 residues. The chain's CDR3 is CASSESGRETQYF. The DNA for the CDR3 is TGTGCCAGCAGTGAGAGCGGAAGGGAGACCCAGTACTTC.

A few counts support this clone. V usage is TRBV5-1 and J usage is TRBJ2-7; D may be TRBD2 (6 bases). The V gene's germline CDR1 is SGHRS and CDR2 YFSETQ. This CDR3 is 14 amino acids long. The V end lost 7 bases, the J end lost 3 bases, and 17 bases lay between the germline ends. This CDR3 is CASSNSGIIYEQYF. For the CDR3, the DNA is TGCGCCAGCTCTAATAGCGGTATTATCTACGAGCAGTACTTC.

The gene calls are TRBV9 and TRBJ2-3, with 8 bases that match TRBD2. Per the germline V gene, CDR1 is SGDLS and CDR2 is YYNGEE. Trimming cost V 4 bases and J 6 bases; bases outside gene matches: 10. The CDR3 sequence is 15 residues long. The DNA for the CDR3 is TGTGCCAGCAGCCCAAAGGGCGGGAGGATGGATACGCAGTATTTT. Translating it yields CASSPKGGRMDTQYF.

V usage is TRBV29-1 and J usage is TRBJ2-1, with a possible D match to TRBD1 (5 bases). Germline V gene lookup returns CDR1 SQVTM and CDR2 ANQGSEA. The CDR3 spans 11 residues. V lost 5 bases to trimming and J lost 3 bases, with 5 bases between them. The CDR3 is CSVTGYNEQFF. CDR3 nucleotides: TGCAGCGTTACAGGCTACAATGAGCAGTTCTTC.

V is TRBV7-9 and J is TRBJ2-7, with a possible D match to TRBD1 (6 bases). CDR3 length: 15 amino acids. Germline V gives CDR1 SEHNR, CDR2 FQNEAQ (reference sequence). Between the trimmed V and J ends, which lost 3 bases and 0 bases, there was a span of 12 bases. The CDR3 loop reads CASSFRGPTSYEQYF. DNA of the CDR3: TGTGCCAGCAGCTTCAGGGGCCCCACCTCCTACGAGCAGTACTTC.

A few counts support this clone. A read error may produce the germline difference seen at one junction end. This chain connects TRBV5-1 to TRBJ1-2; D is possibly TRBD1 (5 bases). There are 13 residues in the CDR3. In germline, CDR1 is SGHRS, CDR2 YFSETQ. The CDR3: CASSLGELDGYTF. The CDR3 DNA is TGCGCCAGCAGTTTGGGGGAGCTAGATGGCTACACCTTC.

The V and J genes are TRBV30 and TRBJ2-2; 8 nucleotides match TRBD1. CDR1 GTSNPN and CDR2 SVGIG come from the germline V gene (reference sequence). CDR3 length: 13 residues. Losses at the gene ends were 5 bases for V and 6 bases for J; bases not matched to a gene: 5. CDR3 in amino acids: CAWAARGPGELFF. In DNA form, the CDR3 reads TGTGCCTGGGCCGCCAGGGGGCCCGGGGAGCTGTTTTTT.

This clone has only a few counts. The rearrangement joins TRBV2 to TRBJ2-7; maybe TRBD2 (7 bases). This CDR3 is 15 amino acids long. Between the trimmed V and J ends, which lost 7 bases and 3 bases, there was a span of 19 bases. Germline V gene data show CDR1 as SNHLY and CDR2 as FYNNEI. The CDR3 bases are TGTGCCAGCATCCCGAGTGCGGGGGCCATCTACGAGCAGTACTTC. Translated, it gives CASIPSAGAIYEQYF. The variable domain in full, completed from reference TRBV2 and TRBJ2-7, reads EPEVTQTPSHQVTQMGQEVILRCVPISNHLYFYWYRQILGQKVEFLVSFYNNEISEKSEIFDDQFSVERPDGSNFTLKIRSTKLEDSAMYFCASIPSAGAIYEQYFGPGTRLTVT.

This clone was seen more than once but under ten times. The J gene is TRBJ1-1, the V gene TRBV29-1; possible D gene TRBD1, 5 bases. This CDR3 is built from 15 residues. V was pared by 7 bases and J by 6 bases, with 24 bases between. The germline V gene has CDR1 SQVTM and CDR2 ANQGSEA. CDR3 sequence reads: CSAEGSYRGGAEAFF. For the CDR3, the DNA is TGCAGCGCCGAAGGATCGTATAGGGGAGGTGCTGAAGCTTTCTTT.

Only a few counts were recorded for this clone. This chain uses TRBV5-1 with TRBJ2-6; D may be TRBD1 (5 bases). In germline, CDR1 is SGHRS, CDR2 YFSETQ. The length of the CDR3 is 17 residues. Trimming took 0 bases from V and 0 from J, leaving 10 bases between them. The DNA for the CDR3 is TGCGCCAGCAGCTTGGAAGGACATCTCTCTGGGGCCAACGTCCTGACTTTC. It codes for CASSLEGHLSGANVLTF.

The V gene is TRBV11-2, the J gene TRBJ2-7; the D gene is possibly TRBD1 (6 bases). The germline gives CDR1 SGHAT, CDR2 FQNNGV. The CDR3 contains 14 residues. V was cut by 1 base and J by 3 bases, with 10 bases left in between. The CDR3 sequence: CASSLGSGDYEQYF. In nucleotides, the CDR3 is TGTGCCAGCAGCTTAGGGTCAGGGGACTACGAGCAGTACTTC.

V and J are TRBV25-1 and TRBJ1-4, with 8 bases lining up with TRBD1. Germline values: CDR1 MGHDK, CDR2 SYGVNS. J lost 0 bases, V lost 6 bases, and 0 bases had no gene match. CDR3 length: 14 residues. This CDR3 reads CASRGQATNEKLFF. In nucleotides, the CDR3 is TGTGCCAGCAGGGGACAGGCAACTAATGAAAAACTGTTTTTT. Full variable domain (rest looked up from reference TRBV25-1 and TRBJ1-4): EADIYQTPRYLVIGTGKKITLECSQTMGHDKMYWYQQDPGMELHLIHYSYGVNSTEKGDLSSESTVSRIRTEHFPLTLESARPSHTSQYLCASRGQATNEKLFFGSGTQLSVL.

The chain joins TRBV19 to TRBJ1-2, with 7 bases fitting TRBD1. Germline trimming cut 6 bases from V and 6 bases from J; bases unmatched to any gene: 4. CDR1 is LNHDA and CDR2 is SQIVND in the germline V gene (reference sequence). This CDR3 is 12 amino acids long. The CDR3 sequence: CASSYGQDGYTF. CDR3 DNA: TGTGCCAGTAGCTATGGACAGGATGGCTACACCTTC.

The V and J genes are TRBV2 and TRBJ1-2; no reliable D call. Trimming took 5 bases from V and 5 from J, leaving 3 bases between them. Germline values: CDR1 SNHLY, CDR2 FYNNEI. This CDR3 spans 10 amino acids. The chain's CDR3 is CASSRYGYTF. DNA of the CDR3: TGTGCCAGCAGTCGGTATGGCTACACCTTC.

This chain connects TRBV4-1 to TRBJ1-4; D gene unclear. The CDR3 extends over 13 amino acids. Germline V CDR1 and CDR2: MGHRA, YSYEKL. The V and J ends lost 3 bases and 14 bases respectively, with 16 bases between them. CDR3 coding DNA: TGCGCCAGCAGCCATTCCGAGCCGGTGTTTCTGTTTTTT. This gives the protein CASSHSEPVFLFF.

The chain combines TRBV27 with TRBJ2-7; 15 nucleotides agree with TRBD2. The CDR3 consists of 18 residues. Germline V gene data show CDR1 as MNHEY and CDR2 as SMNVEV (reference sequence). The ends lost 5 bases at V and 12 bases at J; junction bases unmatched: 20. The CDR3 region is CASSPEGTGGWTSGRVYF. DNA of the CDR3: TGTGCCAGCAGTCCAGAGGGGACAGGGGGCTGGACTAGCGGGAGGGTGTACTTC.

The chain links TRBV30 to TRBJ2-1; TRBD2 matches 9 bases. Trimming removed 2 bases from V and 5 bases from J; junction bases left unmatched: 7. The CDR3 has 15 residues. CDR1 and CDR2 from the germline V gene are GTSNPN and SVGIG (reference sequence). CDR3 in amino acids: CAWSMATSGNNEQFF. CDR3 nucleotides: TGTGCCTGGAGTATGGCGACTAGCGGAAACAATGAGCAGTTCTTC.

In DNA, the CDR3 is TGTGCCAGCTCCCGCGGGGGATACAATGAGCAGTTCTTC. Its translation is CASSRGGYNEQFF. The chain uses TRBV6-5 and TRBJ2-1, with 7 positions matching TRBD2. The CDR3 has 13 amino acids. The junction had 5 bases not matched to a gene; V was cut back by 8 bases and J by 4 bases. Germline loops: CDR1 MNHEY, CDR2 SVGAGI.

This clone was recorded a few times. The chain joins TRBV18 to TRBJ2-1; a weak D match, TRBD2 (7 bases). Between the trimmed V and J ends, which lost 3 bases and 3 bases, there was a span of 12 bases. This CDR3 comprises 15 residues. Germline CDR1 reads KGHSH; CDR2 reads LQKENI. The CDR3 region is CASSPGASGYNEQFF. CDR3 coding DNA: TGTGCCAGCTCACCGGGGGCTAGCGGCTACAATGAGCAGTTCTTC.

This chain links TRBV6-5 with TRBJ2-7, with D maybe TRBD1 (6 bases). CDR1 MNHEY and CDR2 SVGAGI come from the germline V gene. The CDR3 contains 14 residues. V was pared by 0 bases and J by 2 bases, with 8 bases between. As DNA, the CDR3 is TGTGCCAGCAGTTACTCTGGGGGCCCCTACGAGCAGTACTTC. It yields the protein CASSYSGGPYEQYF.

This clone came up a few times. The chain combines TRBV5-4 with TRBJ2-7; TRBD2 agrees at 12 bases. V lost 3 bases and J lost 7; bases outside the gene matches: 8. The CDR3 totals 15 residues. Germline CDR1 SGHNT, CDR2 YYREEE (reference sequence). CDR3 coding DNA: TGTGCCAGCAGCTCAAGACTAGCGGGAGCCGATGAGCAGTACTTC. This translates into CASSSRLAGADEQYF.

This chain links TRBV10-3 with TRBJ1-5; perhaps TRBD1 as D (5 bases). The CDR3 is made up of 12 amino acids. Looked up from germline, CDR1 is ENHRY and CDR2 is SYGVKD. Trimming stripped 8 bases from V and 5 bases from J, with 10 bases between. CDR3 amino acids: CAIAQGDQPQHF. CDR3 bases: TGTGCCATCGCCCAAGGGGATCAGCCCCAGCATTTT.

This clone was picked up a small number of times. Other DNA sequences in the sample encode the same CDR3. This rearrangement joins TRBV25-1 to TRBJ2-7; 11 bases align to TRBD2. The V gene's germline CDR1 is MGHDK and CDR2 SYGVNS. V shed 6 bases, J shed 1 base, and the junction held 11 bases outside the gene matches. The CDR3 runs 17 residues. The CDR3 DNA reads as TGTGCCAGCAGCCCAAGTAGCGGGAGGGCCCGTTCCTACGAGCAGTACTTC. Protein product: CASSPSSGRARSYEQYF.

This clone was observed a handful of times. This sequence joins TRBV29-1 and TRBJ1-2; D gene ambiguous. Per germline, CDR1 SQVTM and CDR2 ANQGSEA. This CDR3 has 13 amino acids. V lost 2 bases to trimming and J lost 0 bases, with 7 bases between them. CDR3 residues: CSVETSANYGYTF. CDR3 DNA: TGCAGCGTTGAAACCAGTGCTAACTATGGCTACACCTTC.

CDR3 protein: CASSVVGGGTDTQYF. CDR3 in DNA: TGTGCCAGCAGCGTAGTTGGAGGGGGCACAGATACGCAGTATTTT. This chain uses TRBV9 with TRBJ2-3; tentative D call: TRBD2 (6 bases). The germline CDR1 and CDR2 sequences are SGDLS and YYNGEE. The CDR3 contains 15 residues. Trimming took off 0 bases at V and 1 base at J, with 9 bases between the two ends.